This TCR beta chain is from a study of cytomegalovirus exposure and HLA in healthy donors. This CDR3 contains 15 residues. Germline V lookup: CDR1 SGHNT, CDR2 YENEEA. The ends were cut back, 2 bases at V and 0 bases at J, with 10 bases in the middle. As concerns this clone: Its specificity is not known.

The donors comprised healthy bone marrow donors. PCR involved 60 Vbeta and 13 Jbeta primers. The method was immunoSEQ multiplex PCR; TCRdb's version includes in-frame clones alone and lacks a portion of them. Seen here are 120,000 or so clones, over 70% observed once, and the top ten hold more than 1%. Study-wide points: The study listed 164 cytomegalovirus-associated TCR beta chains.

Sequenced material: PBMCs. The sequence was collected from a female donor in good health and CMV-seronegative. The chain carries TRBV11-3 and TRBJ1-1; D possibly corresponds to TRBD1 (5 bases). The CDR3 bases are TGTGCCAGCAGCTTACAGGGCCAGATGAACACTGAAGCTTTCTTT. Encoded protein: CASSLQGQMNTEAFF.